A single sample gave rise to the 18 T cell receptor beta chains below, sequenced in a study of STAT5B mutations in CD4+ large granular lymphocyte leukemia. Using immunoSEQ multiplex PCR, the repertoire was profiled, and TCRdb retains in-frame clones only, with some absent. The sample lists roughly 32,000 clones; approximately 80% were seen once. The specimen was CD4+ T cells from blood buffy coats. These receptors came from a human donor in good health.

V and J are TRBV7-9 and TRBJ2-3; no reliable D call. The V end lost 2 bases, the J end lost 4 bases, and 7 bases lay between the germline ends. The CDR3 is 13 residues long. Per the germline V gene, CDR1 is SEHNR and CDR2 is FQNEAQ (reference sequence). CDR3 sequence reads: CASSLLVSDTQYF. The CDR3 region has the DNA TGTGCCAGCAGCTTACTAGTGTCAGATACGCAGTATTTT. Filled out from reference TRBV7-9 and TRBJ2-3, the complete variable domain reads DTGVSQNPRHKITKRGQNVTFRCDPISEHNRLYWYRQTLGQGPEFLTYFQNEAQLEKSRLLSDRFSAERPKGSFSTLEIQRTEQGDSAMYLCASSLLVSDTQYFGPGTRLTVL.

The chain combines TRBV7-9 with TRBJ1-5; tentative D call: TRBD1 (5 bases). The CDR3 is made up of 15 amino acids. Germline V gene data show CDR1 as SEHNR and CDR2 as FQNEAQ (reference sequence). The V and J ends lost 1 base and 0 bases respectively, with 7 bases between them. CDR3 nucleotide sequence: TGTGCCAGCAGCTTAGATACAGGTAGCAATCAGCCCCAGCATTTT. Translated, it gives CASSLDTGSNQPQHF.

In this sample, this clone turned up once. This sequence joins TRBV5-1 and TRBJ2-2, with 7 bases aligning to TRBD1. Per germline, CDR1 SGHRS and CDR2 YFSETQ. V trimming: 4 bases; J trimming: 4 bases; junction bases outside the gene matches: 7. CDR3 length: 15 residues. The CDR3 region is CASSETQGSTGELFF. The CDR3 DNA is TGCGCCAGCAGCGAGACACAGGGGTCCACCGGGGAGCTGTTTTTT.

The chain employs TRBV5-1 and TRBJ2-1, with 9 positions matching TRBD1. Germline CDR1 reads SGHRS; CDR2 reads YFSETQ. V lost 0 bases to trimming and J lost 0 bases; unmatched junction nucleotides: 13. The CDR3 length is 20 residues. In DNA, the CDR3 is TGCGCCAGCAGCTTGGACGTGAGGACAGGGGCCCTGAGCTCCTACAATGAGCAGTTCTTC. This codes for CASSLDVRTGALSSYNEQFF.

The chain carries TRBV18 and TRBJ1-6; 10 positions match TRBD1. With V trimmed by 3 bases and J by 9 bases, 2 bases remained unmatched. From germline, CDR1 is KGHSH and CDR2 LQKENI. The CDR3 runs to 14 residues. CDR3 DNA: TGTGCCAGCTCACCGGGACAGGGGTTTTCACCCCTCCACTTT. Amino acid sequence: CASSPGQGFSPLHF.

The chain employs TRBV9 and TRBJ1-1; TRBD1 is a possible D gene (5 bases). The germline V gene encodes CDR1 SGDLS and CDR2 YYNGEE. The CDR3 runs 15 residues. V was shortened by 0 bases and J by 0 bases, with 9 bases between the two germline ends. The CDR3: CASSVDWTLNTEAFF. CDR3 DNA sequence: TGTGCCAGCAGCGTAGATTGGACATTGAACACTGAAGCTTTCTTT. Supplemented by reference TRBV9 and TRBJ1-1, the full variable domain reads DSGVTQTPKHLITATGQRVTLRCSPRSGDLSVYWYQQSLDQGLQFLIQYYNGEERAKGNILERFSAQQFPDLHSELNLSSLELGDSALYFCASSVDWTLNTEAFFGQGTRLTVV.

The rearrangement links TRBV9 to TRBJ2-2; 8 bases align to TRBD2. In germline, CDR1 is SGDLS, CDR2 YYNGEE. The CDR3 is 16 residues long. Trimming cost V 3 bases and J 4 bases; bases outside gene matches: 8. DNA for the CDR3: TGTGCCAGCAGCGCCTCGGGGGGGCCGGGCACCGGGGAGCTGTTTTTT. Amino acid sequence: CASSASGGPGTGELFF. Drawing the rest from reference TRBV9 and TRBJ2-2, the complete variable domain is DSGVTQTPKHLITATGQRVTLRCSPRSGDLSVYWYQQSLDQGLQFLIQYYNGEERAKGNILERFSAQQFPDLHSELNLSSLELGDSALYFCASSASGGPGTGELFFGEGSRLTVL.

This clone has a handful of counts. The rearrangement uses TRBV6-1 and TRBJ2-2, with 8 positions matching TRBD1. Germline CDR1 is MNHNS and CDR2 is SASEGT. V gave up 6 bases and J gave up 3 bases; unmatched junction bases: 6. The CDR3 covers 15 residues. The CDR3 DNA follows: TGTGCCAGCAGACCCCTACAGGGGGACACCGGGGAGCTGTTTTTT. Amino acids: CASRPLQGDTGELFF.

This clone was seen only once. The rearrangement links TRBV9 to TRBJ2-7; D is ambiguous. CDR3 length: 13 amino acids. V lost 0 bases and J 6 bases, leaving 10 bases between the germline ends. Germline lookup yields CDR1 SGDLS and CDR2 YYNGEE. CDR3 sequence (DNA): TGTGCCAGCAGCGTAGTGGGATTTGGCGAGCAGTACTTC. The encoded protein is CASSVVGFGEQYF.

This chain connects TRBV6-6 to TRBJ2-3; either TRBD1 or TRBD2 may fit D (6 bases each). CDR1 and CDR2 from the germline V gene are MNHNY and SVGAGI (reference sequence). V was clipped by 3 bases and J by 9 bases, with 13 bases between them. This CDR3 contains 13 residues. The CDR3 protein is CASSYALGGTQYF. The DNA for the CDR3 is TGTGCCAGCAGTTATGCCCTAGGGGGGACGCAGTATTTT.

The chain links TRBV5-4 to TRBJ2-7, with D possibly TRBD1 on 5 matching bases. The CDR3 is made up of 15 amino acids. The V gene's germline CDR1 is SGHNT and CDR2 YYREEE (reference sequence). Trimming took off 4 bases at V and 2 bases at J, with 16 bases between the two ends. The CDR3 coding sequence is TGTGCCAGCAGCCCAGGGATAAGAAATACCTACGAGCAGTACTTC. Protein: CASSPGIRNTYEQYF.

The genes are TRBV10-3 and TRBJ2-1; 9 nucleotides agree with TRBD1. J gave up 7 bases and V 4 bases, and 8 bases lay outside the gene matches. This CDR3 has 15 residues. Germline lookup yields CDR1 ENHRY and CDR2 SYGVKD. The CDR3 coding sequence is TGTGCCATCAGTGGGACCGGGACAGGGTTTAATGAGCAGTTCTTC. This gives the protein CAISGTGTGFNEQFF.

The chain carries TRBV5-6 and TRBJ2-2, with TRBD1 identical over 8 bases. This CDR3 comprises 15 residues. Unmatched junction bases numbered 10, after V lost 4 bases and J lost 8 bases. Germline values: CDR1 SGHDT, CDR2 YYEEEE. In DNA form, the CDR3 reads TGTGCCAGCAGCCTGGGACAGGTGGAACTTGGGGAGCTGTTTTTT. Translating it yields CASSLGQVELGELFF.

The rearrangement links TRBV6-1 to TRBJ2-7; no definite D call. Germline V CDR1 and CDR2: MNHNS, SASEGT. The V and J ends lost 1 base and 3 bases respectively, with 10 bases between them. The CDR3 consists of 14 residues. The DNA of the CDR3 is TGTGCCAGCAGTGAAGGACCGGCAGGCTACGAGCAGTACTTC. Its protein is CASSEGPAGYEQYF.

This sequence joins TRBV6-1 and TRBJ2-3; 10 nucleotides line up with TRBD1. This CDR3 has 15 residues. The V segment lost 7 bases and the J segment 1 base; nucleotides outside the gene matches: 5. From germline, CDR1 is MNHNS and CDR2 SASEGT. Here the CDR3 reads CASTKTGGGTDTQYF. In DNA form, the CDR3 reads TGTGCCAGCACCAAGACAGGGGGCGGCACAGATACGCAGTATTTT.

This sequence joins TRBV6-6 and TRBJ2-3, with D perhaps TRBD1 or TRBD2 (6 bases each). The V and J ends lost 0 bases and 4 bases respectively, with 14 bases between them. Germline values: CDR1 MNHNY, CDR2 SVGAGI (reference sequence). CDR3 size: 16 residues. CDR3 DNA sequence: TGTGCCAGCAGTTACTCGAGGGGGGCCGCGGCAGATACGCAGTATTTT. The encoded protein is CASSYSRGAAADTQYF.

The chain is built from TRBV4-1 and TRBJ2-5; 11 bases fit TRBD2. V shed 2 bases, J shed 1 base, and the junction held 9 bases outside the gene matches. The germline V gene has CDR1 MGHRA and CDR2 YSYEKL. The length of the CDR3 is 18 residues. CDR3 DNA sequence: TGCGCCAGCAGCCAACTGACTAGCGGGGCCCTCCTCCAAGAGACCCAGTACTTC. Translated, it gives CASSQLTSGALLQETQYF.

This chain links TRBV5-5 with TRBJ1-2; 7 bases line up with TRBD1. Germline loops: CDR1 SGHKS, CDR2 YYEKEE (reference sequence). The length of the CDR3 is 15 residues. V was clipped by 0 bases and J by 5 bases; unmatched bases: 7. This CDR3 reads CASSLEGGSPYGYTF. Written as DNA, the CDR3 is TGTGCCAGCAGCTTGGAAGGGGGCTCCCCATATGGCTACACCTTC. The variable domain in full, completed from reference TRBV5-5 and TRBJ1-2, reads DAGVTQSPTHLIKTRGQQVTLRCSPISGHKSVSWYQQVLGQGPQFIFQYYEKEERGRGNFPDRFSARQFPNYSSELNVNALLLGDSALYLCASSLEGGSPYGYTFGSGTRLTVV.